Listed here are 23 T cell receptor beta chains from one sample, sequenced in a study of cytomegalovirus exposure and HLA in healthy donors. The PCR made use of 60 Vbeta and 13 Jbeta primers. TCRdb's copy holds only in-frame clones and misses some; the assay was immunoSEQ multiplex PCR. The profile covers some 96,000 clones, with around three quarters appearing a single time and 1.5% to 2.5% taken by the ten largest. The sequencing input was PBMCs. These receptors were obtained from a man in his forties in good health and CMV-seronegative.

This chain connects TRBV28 to TRBJ1-1, with D uncertain. The CDR3 contains 17 residues. The germline V gene has CDR1 MDHEN and CDR2 SYDVKM. Trimming pared 3 bases from V and 4 bases from J, leaving 21 bases between. Here the CDR3 reads CASSFPYSEGRGTEAFF. The CDR3, as DNA: TGTGCCAGCAGTTTCCCATACTCGGAAGGACGGGGCACTGAAGCTTTCTTT.

The chain couples TRBV11-2 to TRBJ2-5, with D perhaps TRBD1 (5 bases). Deletions cut 5 bases from V and 7 bases from J, with 17 bases between. This CDR3 has 14 residues. From germline, CDR1 is SGHAT and CDR2 FQNNGV. In nucleotides, the CDR3 is TGTGCCAGCAGCCGCGGACATGGGCCCCCGACCCAGTACTTC. Its translation: CASSRGHGPPTQYF.

V is TRBV7-9 and J is TRBJ2-5, with TRBD1 matching 7 bases. There are 15 residues in the CDR3. Germline CDR1 and CDR2: SEHNR and FQNEAQ (reference sequence). J gave up 4 bases and V 5 bases, and 10 bases lay outside the gene matches. CDR3 loop: CASSREGQLSETQYF. The CDR3 nucleotides read TGTGCCAGCAGCCGAGAGGGACAGCTCTCAGAGACCCAGTACTTC.

The chain is built from TRBV27 and TRBJ2-1; a possible D gene is TRBD1 (5 bases). Germline V gene data show CDR1 as MNHEY and CDR2 as SMNVEV (reference sequence). This CDR3 is 14 amino acids long. Trimming pared 5 bases from V and 7 bases from J, leaving 15 bases between. CDR3 DNA: TGTGCCAGCAGTGACAAAGCAGGGTATAATGAGCAGTTCTTC. Encoded protein: CASSDKAGYNEQFF.

J is TRBJ1-3 and V is TRBV2, with 7 bases lining up with TRBD1. Germline CDR1 reads SNHLY; CDR2 reads FYNNEI. The V and J ends lost 7 bases and 2 bases, in that order; junction bases with no gene match: 14. The length of the CDR3 is 17 residues. The CDR3 coding sequence is TGTGCCAGCACCACGCGATTGAGGGGACAGACTGGAAACACCATATATTTT. Its protein product is CASTTRLRGQTGNTIYF.

There are a few counts of this clone. V usage is TRBV7-2 and J usage is TRBJ2-7; maybe TRBD1 (6 bases). The CDR3 totals 14 residues. Germline V gene data show CDR1 as SGHTA and CDR2 as FQGNSA. V lost 7 bases and J lost 6, with 19 bases in between. The CDR3, as DNA: TGTGCCAGCACCAGGGGTGGGGGCGGCTTCGAGCAGTACTTC. Protein: CASTRGGGGFEQYF.

This clone occurred once. CDR3 sequence: CASTGQGRNQPQHF. CDR3 in DNA: TGTGCCAGCACTGGACAGGGAAGAAATCAGCCCCAGCATTTT. The rearrangement links TRBV6-6 to TRBJ1-5; 8 nucleotides line up with TRBD1. The V gene end was trimmed by 7 bases and the J gene end by 4 bases; junction bases not matched to a gene: 6. This CDR3 is 14 amino acids long. CDR1 and CDR2 (germline): MNHNY, SVGAGI (reference sequence).

The V and J genes are TRBV2 and TRBJ2-7; D call uncertain. The V gene lost 6 bases and the J gene lost 7 bases, with 25 bases spanning the gap. The germline V gene encodes CDR1 SNHLY and CDR2 FYNNEI. The CDR3 consists of 16 residues. CDR3 loop: CASRVGAGPLLGEQYF. Here the CDR3 DNA reads TGTGCCAGCAGGGTAGGCGCAGGCCCACTCCTTGGGGAGCAGTACTTC.

The chain employs TRBV19 and TRBJ2-7; 7 bases fit TRBD1. The CDR3 has 14 residues. Germline V gene lookup returns CDR1 LNHDA and CDR2 SQIVND (reference sequence). V shed 4 bases, J shed 5 bases, and the junction held 8 bases outside the gene matches. The CDR3 DNA reads TGTGCCAGTAGTAAGGGCGACAGGGTGGACGAGCAGTACTTC. It is translated as CASSKGDRVDEQYF.

The rearrangement joins TRBV2 to TRBJ1-6, with TRBD1 matching over 7 bases. Germline lookup yields CDR1 SNHLY and CDR2 FYNNEI. The CDR3 loop spans 20 amino acids. V lost 3 bases to trimming and J lost 0 bases; unmatched junction nucleotides: 14. CDR3 sequence reads: CASSELVGQVDPSYNSPLHF. CDR3 DNA sequence: TGTGCCAGCAGTGAGCTCGTAGGACAGGTGGATCCCTCCTATAATTCACCCCTCCACTTT.

This clone was seen a handful of times. The gene calls are TRBV19 and TRBJ1-5; maybe TRBD1 (6 bases). The length of the CDR3 is 16 residues. Germline V gene lookup returns CDR1 LNHDA and CDR2 SQIVND (reference sequence). V shed 1 base and J shed 4 bases, with 14 bases lying between them. The CDR3 is CASSIVNLGGNQPQHF. The CDR3 coding sequence is TGTGCCAGTAGTATAGTGAATTTAGGGGGAAATCAGCCCCAGCATTTT.

The chain couples TRBV7-2 to TRBJ2-1, with TRBD2 as a possible D gene (6 bases). V was shortened by 5 bases and J by 4 bases, with 9 bases between the two germline ends. The CDR3 runs to 13 residues. The germline V gene has CDR1 SGHTA and CDR2 FQGNSA. For the CDR3, the DNA is TGTGCCAGCAGCCAAGCGGGTTACAATGAGCAGTTCTTC. This sequence encodes CASSQAGYNEQFF. Looking up the rest from reference TRBV7-2 and TRBJ2-1 gives the full variable domain: GAGVSQSPSNKVTEKGKDVELRCDPISGHTALYWYRQSLGQGLEFLIYFQGNSAPDKSGLPSDRFSAERTGGSVSTLTIQRTQQEDSAVYLCASSQAGYNEQFFGPGTRLTVL.

This chain connects TRBV7-3 to TRBJ1-2; D may be TRBD1 (5 bases). Trimming pared 3 bases from V and 9 bases from J, leaving 14 bases between. The CDR3 loop spans 13 amino acids. Germline CDR1 and CDR2: SGHTA and FQGTGA. The CDR3: CASSLNEGRSYTF. For the CDR3, the DNA is TGTGCCAGCAGCTTGAACGAGGGGAGGAGCTACACCTTC.

The CDR3 bases are TGTGCCAGCAGCCCTACGACTAGCGGGAGTGGTACCGGGGAGCTGTTTTTT. It codes for CASSPTTSGSGTGELFF. The rearrangement uses TRBV7-9 and TRBJ2-2; TRBD2 aligns across 12 bases. The CDR3 is made up of 17 amino acids. V lost 5 bases and J lost 5; bases outside the gene matches: 9. Per the germline V gene, CDR1 is SEHNR and CDR2 is FQNEAQ (reference sequence).

This clone was counted between two and nine times. The V gene is TRBV5-6, the J gene TRBJ2-5; 10 nucleotides match TRBD2. J was trimmed by 5 bases and V by 4 bases; bases with no gene match: 14. This CDR3 is built from 17 residues. Germline CDR1 reads SGHDT; CDR2 reads YYEEEE. The CDR3 protein is CASSPGRLAGVGETQYF. The DNA for the CDR3 is TGTGCCAGCAGCCCGGGAAGGCTAGCGGGAGTCGGGGAGACCCAGTACTTC.

The V call is TRBV18, the J call TRBJ1-4; TRBD1 is a possible D gene (5 bases). CDR3 length equals 17 residues. The V gene lost 1 base and the J gene lost 0 bases, with 12 bases spanning the gap. CDR1 is KGHSH, CDR2 LQKENI, per germline. The DNA of the CDR3 is TGTGCCAGCTCACCACTGAGTGGGGGGTCAACTAATGAAAAACTGTTTTTT. This encodes CASSPLSGGSTNEKLFF.

This clone was seen only a few times. This sequence joins TRBV25-1 and TRBJ2-1, with D possibly matching TRBD2 (5 bases). V was trimmed by 3 bases and J by 0 bases, leaving 12 bases between them. Germline lookup yields CDR1 MGHDK and CDR2 SYGVNS. CDR3 length equals 16 residues. The CDR3 protein is CASSELSSGSYNEQFF. The CDR3 region has the DNA TGTGCCAGCAGTGAGCTGAGCAGCGGCTCCTACAATGAGCAGTTCTTC.

This clone was detected a few times. The chain employs TRBV15 and TRBJ1-2; 8 bases are a match to TRBD1. The CDR3 is 15 amino acids. CDR1 and CDR2 from the germline V gene are LNHNV and YYDKDF (reference sequence). Trimming at V came to 3 bases and at J to 3 bases, leaving 6 bases not matched to a gene. CDR3 sequence (DNA): TGTGCCACCAGCAGGACAGGGGATTGGCACTATGGCTACACCTTC. It translates to CATSRTGDWHYGYTF.

The chain is built from TRBV7-9 and TRBJ1-1; the D gene is possibly TRBD1 (5 bases). This CDR3 contains 15 residues. The ends were cut back, 2 bases at V and 1 base at J, with 11 bases in the middle. CDR1 is SEHNR, CDR2 FQNEAQ, per germline (reference sequence). As DNA, the CDR3 is TGTGCCAGCAGCTTATTGGCAGGGCGGAACACTGAAGCTTTCTTT. It translates to CASSLLAGRNTEAFF. The full variable domain, rest sourced from reference TRBV7-9 and TRBJ1-1, is DTGVSQNPRHKITKRGQNVTFRCDPISEHNRLYWYRQTLGQGPEFLTYFQNEAQLEKSRLLSDRFSAERPKGSFSTLEIQRTEQGDSAMYLCASSLLAGRNTEAFFGQGTRLTVV.

The chain links TRBV9 to TRBJ2-1; 10 nucleotides agree with TRBD2. The germline gives CDR1 SGDLS, CDR2 YYNGEE. The length of the CDR3 is 16 residues. V shed 0 bases and J 3 bases; nucleotides not matched to a gene: 3. CDR3 nucleotides: TGTGCCAGCAGCGTAGACGCTAGCGGGAGCTACAATGAGCAGTTCTTC. Protein product: CASSVDASGSYNEQFF.

The chain recombines TRBV30 with TRBJ2-7; D is uncertain. Per the germline V gene, CDR1 is GTSNPN and CDR2 is SVGIG (reference sequence). The CDR3 loop spans 13 amino acids. V was shortened by 0 bases and J by 3 bases, with 9 bases between the two germline ends. DNA of the CDR3: TGTGCCTGGAGTGTCCCTAGTCGCTACGAGCAGTACTTC. Translating gives CAWSVPSRYEQYF.

This clone was seen only a few times. The rearrangement links TRBV21-1 to TRBJ1-1; the table's D call TRBD1 went unverified against the DNA. TRBV21-1 is shown as a pseudogene. This CDR3 region has 20 residues. In DNA form, the CDR3 reads TGTGCCAGCAGCACCAGCCGGGACAGCATTCTACCTCGGATGAACACTGAAGCTTTCTTT. Its translation: CASSTSRDSILPRMNTEAFF.

The gene calls are TRBV19 and TRBJ1-5; D is uncertain. V dropped 3 bases and J dropped 2 bases, with 11 bases sitting between them. The CDR3 is made up of 15 amino acids. CDR1 and CDR2 (germline): LNHDA, SQIVND (reference sequence). As DNA, the CDR3 is TGTGCCAGTAGTATGTTTCTGGGCGGCAATCAGCCCCAGCATTTT. Protein: CASSMFLGGNQPQHF.